This T cell receptor (beta chain) was retrieved from a study of naive and memory T cell subsets listed by TCRdb under 2017. About the full investigation: The study applied an open-source, UMI-based TCR alpha and beta sequencing pipeline to sorted naive and memory peripheral blood T cell subsets. The results of the functional CMV T cell responses matched the IgG serology results in every case. RNA was DNase-treated and reverse transcribed with TCR constant-region primers, mostly using SuperScript III. Points the paper makes about the study in general: Each clonotype was defined as a single alpha or beta chain sequence rather than as a paired alpha/beta receptor. After error correction, over 95% of naive TCR sequences appeared only once, giving much steeper abundance distributions than memory subsets. In both CD4 and CD8 cells, the Gini index increased while Shannon and inverse Simpson diversity decreased from naive through CM, EM and EMRA. RNA-based TCR counts may be affected by expression changes linked to T cell activation and differentiation. No ground truth was available to validate the repertoire findings for the naive and memory subsets. TCR abundance followed a power law whose exponent differed between naive and memory subsets but was consistent across the three individuals.

Relative to germline, V is missing 7 bases and J is missing 3 bases, with 11 bases of the junction outside any gene match. The CDR3 covers 17 residues, taking in both the cysteine and the phenylalanine. The sequence is cut down to CDR3 DNA, 51 bases in frame from base 1. The germline V gene (reference sequence) specifies DFQATT as CDR1 and SNEGSKA as CDR2. This clonotype was detected ten times or more. No cognate antigen has been identified for it. The record has no base qualities; no much larger clone is one base away. Preparation of the library involved UMI-ligation and nested PCR. The beta constant-region primer consisted of an equimolar mixture of two oligonucleotides that together covered TRBC1 and TRBC2. Four rounds of PCR were used to amplify ligated cDNA, with nested alpha and beta constant-region primers being used together with the SP2 primer. T4 RNA ligase 1 ligated a single-stranded oligonucleotide carrying the SP2 primer and a 12-nucleotide UMI to the cDNA 3' end. Incubation of the ligation reaction lasted about 19-24 hours at 16 degrees C. PCR2 was typically run as a SYBR Green qPCR and stopped at a predetermined threshold to prevent over-amplification. Every purification after the first one was done using Agencourt AMPure XP magnetic beads. Library amounts were measured by Qubit and library quality was assessed on a TapeStation, where the main peak was expected at around 650 bp. Pooled libraries were sequenced on an Illumina MiSeq using v2 2x251 paired-end kits, and typically roughly 1-2.1 million reads were obtained per sample. Each sample's library went into the pool at 4 nM, and roughly 5-8% PhiX was added to help with cluster recognition. As for the authors' bioinformatics: Decombinator assigned V and J genes to Demultiplexor-processed FASTQ reads by tag matching, allowing a single base-pair mismatch. UMIs were used by Collapsinator to correct both sequencing errors and frequency errors arising from PCR heterogeneity. CDR3Translator translated TCRs and extracted CDR3s from the conserved cysteine to the FGXG phenylalanine, flagging non-productive sequences. Repertoires were subsampled to equal numbers of UMI-defined TCRs before Gini, Shannon entropy and inverse Simpson indices were calculated. Within the linear range, a power law was fitted to clonotype abundance distributions using maximum likelihood. When run on a single naive CD8 sample, MIGEC and the pipeline yielded similar UMI counts, similar unique TCR numbers and similar clonal distributions. Repertoires were searched for around 7,300 CMV-associated CDR3 sequences compiled from VDJdb and a published dataset. TCRdb reprocessing: public reads trimmed at Q25 with fastp, clones called with MiXCR, in-frame beta chains kept. Rows merge per CDR3 protein into single entries with the most common DNA and genes. What appears here as the V and J calls and clone size reflects TCRdb's work, not the paper's. The sample table records around 18,000 distinct CDR3 sequences; around 8.2% of these occur just once. Under 25% of the sample rests with the top ten.

Separate amplification of TCR alpha and beta chain libraries was performed from the second PCR step onward. CMV status of each donor was established by measuring IFNgamma production from CD4+ T cells after fresh PBMCs were stimulated overnight with CMV viral lysate. CD4 T cells were positively selected using Miltenyi beads, after which CD8 T cells were positively selected from the CD4-negative fraction. Cells stained for CD3, CD4, CD8, CD45RA, CD27 and a live/dead dye were sorted on a BD Aria II into four subsets by CD45RA and CD27. Blood was obtained from three healthy volunteers, and the blood from each volunteer was fractionated into CD4 and CD8 T cells and subsequently into four differentiation subsets. Around 130 ml of peripheral blood was collected from each donor, and PBMC were isolated from the blood using Ficoll-Paque PLUS density-gradient centrifugation. After sorting, cells were lysed in RLT buffer, RNA was extracted using a Qiagen RNeasy kit, and the extracted RNA was stored at -80 degrees C.

The chain is assembled from TRBV20-1 and TRBJ2-3, with TRBD2 identical over 15 junction bases. The sample comprised central memory CD8+ T cells from blood. The cell subset or site label on this specimen signifies: central memory, CD45RA- CD27+. This TCR was sampled from a human donor in good health. The CDR3 reads as follows: CSEKGGTSGGPTDTQYF. The DNA sequence follows: TGCAGTGAGAAAGGGGGGACTAGCGGGGGGCCTACAGATACGCAGTATTTT.